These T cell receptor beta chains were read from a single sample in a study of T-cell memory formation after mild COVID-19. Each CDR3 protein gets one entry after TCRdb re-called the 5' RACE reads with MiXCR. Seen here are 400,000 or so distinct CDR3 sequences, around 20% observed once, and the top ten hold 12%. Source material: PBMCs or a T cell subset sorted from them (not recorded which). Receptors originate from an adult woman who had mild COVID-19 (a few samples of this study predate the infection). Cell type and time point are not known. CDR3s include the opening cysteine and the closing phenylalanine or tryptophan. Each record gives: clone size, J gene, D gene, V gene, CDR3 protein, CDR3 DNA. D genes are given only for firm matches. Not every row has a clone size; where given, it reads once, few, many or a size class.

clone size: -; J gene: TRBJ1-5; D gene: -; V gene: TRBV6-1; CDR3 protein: CASQTGPELRTPQHF; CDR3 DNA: TGTGCCAGCCAGACAGGCCCGGAACTCAGAACTCCCCAGCATTTT
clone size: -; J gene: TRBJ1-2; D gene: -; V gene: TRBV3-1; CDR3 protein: CASSHRNYGYTF; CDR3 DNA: TGTGCCAGCAGCCACAGAAACTATGGCTACACCTTC
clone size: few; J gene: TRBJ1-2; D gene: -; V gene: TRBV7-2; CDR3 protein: CASSRRRDKDYGYTF; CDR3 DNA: TGTGCCAGCAGCAGACGCCGGGACAAGGACTATGGCTACACCTTC
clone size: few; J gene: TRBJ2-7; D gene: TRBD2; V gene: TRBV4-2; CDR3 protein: CASSQDGEGGICSYEQYF; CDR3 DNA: TGTGCCAGCAGCCAAGATGGTGAGGGAGGGATTTGCTCCTACGAGCAGTACTTC
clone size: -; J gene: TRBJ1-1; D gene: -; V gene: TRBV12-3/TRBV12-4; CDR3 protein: CASSLRSEAFF; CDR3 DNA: TGTGCCAGCAGTTTGAGGAGTGAAGCTTTCTTT
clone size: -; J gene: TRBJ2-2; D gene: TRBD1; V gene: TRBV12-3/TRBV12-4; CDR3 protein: CASKGDRTNTGELFF; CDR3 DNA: TGTGCCAGTAAGGGGGACAGAACGAACACCGGGGAGCTGTTTTTT
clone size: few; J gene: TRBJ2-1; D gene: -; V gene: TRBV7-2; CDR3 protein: CASRLGGPGNEQFF; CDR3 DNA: TGTGCCAGCAGACTCGGAGGGCCGGGGAATGAGCAGTTCTTC
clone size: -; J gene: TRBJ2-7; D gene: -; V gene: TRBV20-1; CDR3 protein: CSARPYDSYEQYF; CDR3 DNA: TGCAGTGCTAGACCCTATGACTCCTACGAGCAGTACTTC
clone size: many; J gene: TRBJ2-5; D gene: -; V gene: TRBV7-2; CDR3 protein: CASSLRSGYQSETQYF; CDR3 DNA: TGTGCCAGCAGCTTACGTAGCGGCTACCAGAGTGAGACCCAGTACTTC
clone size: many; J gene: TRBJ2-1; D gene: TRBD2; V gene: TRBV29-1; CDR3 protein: CSARRAGGSPSSYNEQFF; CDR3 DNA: TGCAGCGCTCGGCGGGCGGGAGGGAGCCCCAGCTCCTACAATGAGCAGTTCTTC
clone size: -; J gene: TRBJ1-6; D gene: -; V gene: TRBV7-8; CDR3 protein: CASSPVARDSPLHF; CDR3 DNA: TGTGCCAGCAGCCCAGTGGCGCGAGATTCACCCCTCCACTTT
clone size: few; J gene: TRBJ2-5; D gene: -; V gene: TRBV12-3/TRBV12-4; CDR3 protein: CASSLSADRVQETQYF; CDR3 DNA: TGTGCCAGCAGTTTATCGGCGGACAGAGTGCAAGAGACCCAGTACTTC
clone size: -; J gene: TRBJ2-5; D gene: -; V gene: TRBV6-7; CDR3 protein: CASRGDTGETQYF; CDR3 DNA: TGTGCCAGCAGGGGGGACACCGGGGAGACCCAGTACTTC
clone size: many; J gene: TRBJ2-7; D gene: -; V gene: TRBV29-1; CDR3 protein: CSVEDLYEQYF; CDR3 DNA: TGCAGCGTTGAGGACCTCTACGAGCAGTACTTC
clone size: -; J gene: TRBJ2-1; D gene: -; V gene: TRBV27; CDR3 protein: CASSPRGAYNEQFF; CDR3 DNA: TGTGCCAGCAGTCCAAGAGGGGCCTACAATGAGCAGTTCTTC
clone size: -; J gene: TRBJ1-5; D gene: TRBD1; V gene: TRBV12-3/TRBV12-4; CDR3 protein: CASSSSGGRGNQPQHF; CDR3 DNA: TGTGCCAGCAGTTCCTCAGGGGGACGGGGCAATCAGCCCCAGCATTTT
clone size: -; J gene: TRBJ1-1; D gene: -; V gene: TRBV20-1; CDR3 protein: CSARDPRGNTEAFF; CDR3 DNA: TGCAGTGCTAGAGACCCCAGGGGAAACACTGAAGCTTTCTTT
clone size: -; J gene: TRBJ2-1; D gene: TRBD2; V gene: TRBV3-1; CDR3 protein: CASSHFSGGYNDQFF; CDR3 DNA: TGTGCCAGCAGCCACTTTAGCGGGGGTTACAATGATCAGTTCTTC
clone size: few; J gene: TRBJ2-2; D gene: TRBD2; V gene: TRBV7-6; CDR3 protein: CASSLTSGGLTGELFF; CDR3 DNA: TGTGCCAGCAGCTTGACTAGCGGGGGTTTAACCGGGGAGCTGTTTTTT
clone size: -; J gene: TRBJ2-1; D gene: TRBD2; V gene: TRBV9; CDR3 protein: CASSLPLAGGLLNEQFF; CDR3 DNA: TGTGCCAGCAGCCTCCCCCTGGCGGGGGGGCTCCTCAATGAGCAGTTCTTC
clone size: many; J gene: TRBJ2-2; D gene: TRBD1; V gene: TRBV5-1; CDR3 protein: CASSPRGPVTGELFF; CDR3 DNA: TGCGCCAGCAGCCCTAGGGGGCCGGTCACCGGGGAGCTGTTTTTT
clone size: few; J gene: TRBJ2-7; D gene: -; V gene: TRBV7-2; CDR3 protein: CASSLIGVGGQYF; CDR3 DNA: TGTGCCAGCAGCTTAATCGGGGTAGGGGGGCAGTACTTC
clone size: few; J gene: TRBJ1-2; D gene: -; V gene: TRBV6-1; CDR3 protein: CASRRRGTVGGSYGYTF; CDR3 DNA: TGTGCCAGCAGAAGAAGGGGGACGGTAGGGGGAAGCTATGGCTACACCTTC
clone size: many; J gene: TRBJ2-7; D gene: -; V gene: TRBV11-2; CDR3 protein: CASSPGPSVPYEQYF; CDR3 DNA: TGTGCCAGCAGCCCAGGACCATCTGTACCCTACGAGCAGTACTTC
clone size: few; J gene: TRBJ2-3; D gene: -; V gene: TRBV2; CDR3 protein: CASSRVGGTDTQYF; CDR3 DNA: TGTGCCAGCAGTAGGGTTGGAGGCACAGATACGCAGTATTTT
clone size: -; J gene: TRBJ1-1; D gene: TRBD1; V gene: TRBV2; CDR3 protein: CASRSYATGRGTEAFF; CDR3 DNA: TGTGCCAGCAGATCATATGCGACAGGGAGAGGAACTGAAGCTTTCTTT
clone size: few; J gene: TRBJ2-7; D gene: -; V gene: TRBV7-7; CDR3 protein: CASSAHTSSYEQYF; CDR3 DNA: TGTGCCAGCAGCGCTCACACCAGTTCCTACGAGCAGTACTTC
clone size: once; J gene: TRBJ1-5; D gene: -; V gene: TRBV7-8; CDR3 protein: CASSRLGQQGISPQHF; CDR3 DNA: TGTGCCAGCAGCCGCCTCGGACAGCAGGGAATCAGCCCCCAGCATTTT